Shown below are 13 T cell receptor beta chains from a single sample sequenced in a study of CD8 T cells in ankylosing spondylitis. Study-wide results and caveats: About 8 highly homologous variants made up a TCR beta motif, and this motif appeared characteristic of ankylosing spondylitis blood.

These receptors have no known antigen. MiXCR, applied by TCRdb to the 5' RACE reads, yields one record per CDR3 protein. Of tens of thousands of distinct CDR3 sequences detected, roughly 10% appear once; the ten largest clones hold approximately 30%. What was sequenced was blood, either unsorted or a sorted T cell fraction (not recorded which). The receptor set was obtained from a male donor with ankylosing spondylitis.

This clonotype turned up a few times. The V and J genes are TRBV6-1 and TRBJ1-4; D uncertain. Per germline, CDR1 MNHNS and CDR2 SASEGT. V was pared by 10 bases and J by 8 bases, with 14 bases between. The CDR3 has 12 amino acids. In DNA, the CDR3 is TGTGCCAACTACGGGGTGGGGGAAAAACTGTTTTTT. Amino acid sequence: CANYGVGEKLFF.

This clonotype was found many times. The rearrangement joins TRBV12-3 or TRBV12-4 to TRBJ1-5; 8 bases are a match to TRBD1. The CDR3 covers 15 residues. V was clipped by 4 bases and J by 1 base; unmatched bases: 3. The CDR3 DNA is TGTGCCAGCAGTTCGTGGGACAGGAGCAATCAGCCCCAGCATTTT. This encodes CASSSWDRSNQPQHF.

This clonotype occurred many times. This chain connects TRBV5-1 to TRBJ1-2; TRBD1 matches at 7 bases. The CDR3 has 13 amino acids. Germline CDR1 is SGHRS and CDR2 is YFSETQ. V dropped 0 bases and J dropped 8; count of bases not matched to a gene: 4. CDR3: CASSLEQGYGYTF. CDR3 nucleotides: TGCGCCAGCAGCTTGGAACAGGGGTACGGCTACACCTTC.

There are many counts of this clonotype. This chain uses TRBV9 with TRBJ2-2; TRBD2 agrees at 10 bases. The CDR3 is 14 residues long. CDR1 and CDR2 from the germline V gene are SGDLS and YYNGEE. The V and J ends lost 7 bases and 6 bases, in that order; junction bases with no gene match: 6. The CDR3 bases are TGTGCCAGCGGGCTAGCGGGAGTATCCGGGGAGCTGTTTTTT. This translates into CASGLAGVSGELFF.

This clonotype occurred many times. This chain uses TRBV27 with TRBJ1-1, with D unclear. V lost 2 bases and J lost 0, with 19 bases in between. The CDR3 contains 18 residues. CDR1 and CDR2 from the germline V gene are MNHEY and SMNVEV (reference sequence). The CDR3 bases are TGTGCCAGCAGTTTAGGGCCCGGGCACCACGATTTGAACACTGAAGCTTTCTTT. Encoded protein: CASSLGPGHHDLNTEAFF.

The rearrangement joins TRBV6-2 or TRBV6-3 to TRBJ2-1; perhaps TRBD2 as D (5 bases). Germline CDR1 is MNHEY and CDR2 is SVGEGT. With 2 bases removed from V and 9 bases from J, the gap between germline ends came to 14 bases. The CDR3 runs to 14 residues. In DNA, the CDR3 is TGTGCCAGCAGTTACGCGGAGGAGATGCTTGAGCAGTTCTTC. Protein product: CASSYAEEMLEQFF.

The chain links TRBV7-9 to TRBJ2-5; tentatively, D is TRBD2 (6 bases). The CDR3 runs 14 residues. Deletions cut 6 bases from V and 4 bases from J, with 15 bases between. Germline values: CDR1 SEHNR, CDR2 FQNEAQ (reference sequence). In DNA form, the CDR3 reads TGTGCCAGCAGTTCTGGGGGGTGGGGAGAGACCCAGTACTTC. Translating it yields CASSSGGWGETQYF.

The chain recombines TRBV6-2 or TRBV6-3 with TRBJ2-1; D is unresolved. The germline V gene encodes CDR1 MNHEY and CDR2 SVGEGT. CDR3 length: 12 residues. V lost 3 bases and J 5 bases, leaving 5 bases between the germline ends. The CDR3 loop reads CASSYWNNEQFF. As DNA, the CDR3 is TGTGCCAGCAGTTATTGGAACAATGAGCAGTTCTTC.

This clonotype came up a few times. This chain joins TRBV11-2 and TRBJ2-1; TRBD2 matches at 12 bases. V trimming: 3 bases; J trimming: 9 bases; junction bases outside the gene matches: 6. This CDR3 spans 15 amino acids. From germline, CDR1 is SGHAT and CDR2 FQNNGV. The CDR3 sequence: CASSLTSGSGSEQFF. CDR3 bases: TGTGCCAGCAGCTTGACTAGCGGGAGTGGGAGTGAGCAGTTCTTC.

Ten or more counts support this clonotype. The gene calls are TRBV7-9 and TRBJ1-2; maybe TRBD1 (5 bases). The CDR3 is made up of 13 amino acids. Germline V gives CDR1 SEHNR, CDR2 FQNEAQ (reference sequence). V was shortened by 4 bases and J by 2 bases, with 8 bases between the two germline ends. CDR3 nucleotide sequence: TGTGCCAGCAGCTCGACAGAAAACTATGGCTACACCTTC. It codes for CASSSTENYGYTF.

The CDR3 loop is CASSPGLAGGPNRDTQYF. The CDR3 DNA sequence: TGTGCCAGCAGCCCGGGACTAGCGGGAGGGCCAAATCGGGATACGCAGTATTTT. The rearrangement joins TRBV11-1 to TRBJ2-3, with 16 bases matching TRBD2. The CDR3 contains 18 residues. The trim removed 5 bases at V and 6 bases at J, leaving 11 bases unmatched. In germline, CDR1 is SGHAT, CDR2 FQDESV (reference sequence).

This clonotype was seen a handful of times. This chain joins TRBV4-1 and TRBJ2-3; TRBD1 or TRBD2 may be the D gene (5 bases each). V gave up 0 bases and J gave up 5 bases, with 15 bases separating them. Germline values: CDR1 MGHRA, CDR2 YSYEKL. This CDR3 contains 16 residues. CDR3: CASSQDPRGEGDTQYF. For the CDR3, the DNA is TGCGCCAGCAGCCAAGACCCTAGGGGAGAAGGAGATACGCAGTATTTT.

This clonotype has at least ten counts. This chain joins TRBV6-1 and TRBJ1-3; D ambiguous. Trimming removed 2 bases at V and 0 bases at J, with 5 bases between. The CDR3 sequence is 14 residues long. Germline CDR1 is MNHNS and CDR2 is SASEGT. CDR3 region: CASSEQLSGNTIYF. Written as DNA, the CDR3 is TGTGCCAGCAGTGAACAGCTCTCTGGAAACACCATATATTTT.